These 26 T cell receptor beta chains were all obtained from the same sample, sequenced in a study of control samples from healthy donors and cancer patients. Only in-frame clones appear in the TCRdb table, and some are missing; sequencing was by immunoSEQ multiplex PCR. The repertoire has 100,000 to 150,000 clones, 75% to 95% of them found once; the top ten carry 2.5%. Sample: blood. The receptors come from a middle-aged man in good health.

CDR3 loop: CASSPRPGTGVYNEQFF. The DNA of the CDR3 is TGCGCCAGCAGCCCCCGACCCGGGACAGGGGTTTACAATGAGCAGTTCTTC. The genes are TRBV5-1 and TRBJ2-1, with TRBD1 identical over 10 bases. CDR3 length equals 17 residues. Germline CDR1 and CDR2: SGHRS and YFSETQ. V lost 4 bases and J lost 4; bases outside the gene matches: 11.

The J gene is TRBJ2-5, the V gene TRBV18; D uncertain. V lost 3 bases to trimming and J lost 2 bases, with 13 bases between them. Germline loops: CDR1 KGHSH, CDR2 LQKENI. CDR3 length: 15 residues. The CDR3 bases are TGTGCCAGCTCACCTCCCGGACGGATACAAGAGACCCAGTACTTC. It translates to CASSPPGRIQETQYF.

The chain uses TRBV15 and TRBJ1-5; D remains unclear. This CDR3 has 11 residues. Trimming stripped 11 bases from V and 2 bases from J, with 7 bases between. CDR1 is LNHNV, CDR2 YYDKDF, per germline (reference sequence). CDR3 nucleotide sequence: TGTGCCCCCCACGGCAATCAGCCCCAGCATTTT. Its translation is CAPHGNQPQHF.

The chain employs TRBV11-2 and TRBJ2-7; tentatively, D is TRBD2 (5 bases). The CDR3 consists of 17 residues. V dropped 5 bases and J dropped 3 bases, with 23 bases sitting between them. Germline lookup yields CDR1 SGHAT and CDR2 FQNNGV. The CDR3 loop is CASSQTPAGPRGYEQYF. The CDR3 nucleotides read TGTGCCAGCAGCCAAACTCCCGCGGGTCCCCGGGGCTACGAGCAGTACTTC.

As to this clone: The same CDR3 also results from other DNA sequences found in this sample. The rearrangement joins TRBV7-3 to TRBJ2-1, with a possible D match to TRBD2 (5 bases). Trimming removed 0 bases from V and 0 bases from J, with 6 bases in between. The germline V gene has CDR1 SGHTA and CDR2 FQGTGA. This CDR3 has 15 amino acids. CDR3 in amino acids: CASSLTGSSYNEQFF. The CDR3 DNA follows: TGTGCCAGCAGCTTAACAGGGAGCTCCTACAATGAGCAGTTCTTC.

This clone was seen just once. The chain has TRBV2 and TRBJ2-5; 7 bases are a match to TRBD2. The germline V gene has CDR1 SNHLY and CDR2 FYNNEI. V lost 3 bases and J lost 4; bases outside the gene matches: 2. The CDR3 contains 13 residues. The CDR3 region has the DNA TGTGCCAGCAGTGAGGGGGGGAGAGAGACCCAGTACTTC. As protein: CASSEGGRETQYF.

The CDR3 DNA follows: TGTGCCAGCGGGACTTCACAAGAGACCCAGTACTTC. It codes for CASGTSQETQYF. The rearrangement links TRBV18 to TRBJ2-5, with a tentative D call TRBD2 (6 bases). With 8 bases removed from V and 2 bases from J, the gap between germline ends came to 9 bases. Germline V gene data show CDR1 as KGHSH and CDR2 as LQKENI. The length of the CDR3 is 12 residues.

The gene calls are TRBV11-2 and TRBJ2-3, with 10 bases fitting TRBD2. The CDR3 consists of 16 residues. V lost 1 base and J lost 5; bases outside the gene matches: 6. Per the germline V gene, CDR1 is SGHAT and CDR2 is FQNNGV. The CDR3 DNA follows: TGTGCCAGCAGCTTAGTCCAGCGGGGGGGCCTAGATACGCAGTATTTT. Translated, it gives CASSLVQRGGLDTQYF.

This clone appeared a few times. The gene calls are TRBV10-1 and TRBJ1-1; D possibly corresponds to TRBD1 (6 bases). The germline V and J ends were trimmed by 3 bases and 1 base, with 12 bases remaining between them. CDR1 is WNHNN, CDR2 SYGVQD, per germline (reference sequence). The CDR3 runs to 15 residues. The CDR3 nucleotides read TGCGCCAGCAGTGACGGGTCCAGGGGGAACACTGAAGCTTTCTTT. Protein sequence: CASSDGSRGNTEAFF.

CDR3 sequence (DNA): TGTGCCAGCAGCCGCCGGGGGGCTGACCACTCTGGAAACACCATATATTTT. Translation: CASSRRGADHSGNTIYF. V usage is TRBV5-5 and J usage is TRBJ1-3, with D possibly being TRBD1 (6 bases). The V end lost 4 bases, the J end lost 0 bases, and 17 bases lay between the germline ends. Germline V CDR1 and CDR2: SGHKS, YYEKEE (reference sequence). The CDR3 spans 17 residues. Based on the CDR3 plus reference TRBV5-5 and TRBJ1-3, the full variable domain is DAGVTQSPTHLIKTRGQQVTLRCSPISGHKSVSWYQQVLGQGPQFIFQYYEKEERGRGNFPDRFSARQFPNYSSELNVNALLLGDSALYLCASSRRGADHSGNTIYFGEGSWLTVV.

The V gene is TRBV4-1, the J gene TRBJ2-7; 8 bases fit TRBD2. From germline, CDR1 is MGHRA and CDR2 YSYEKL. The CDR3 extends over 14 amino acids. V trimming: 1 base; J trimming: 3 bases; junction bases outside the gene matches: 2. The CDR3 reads CASSQVLADYEQYF. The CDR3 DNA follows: TGCGCCAGCAGCCAAGTACTAGCGGACTACGAGCAGTACTTC.

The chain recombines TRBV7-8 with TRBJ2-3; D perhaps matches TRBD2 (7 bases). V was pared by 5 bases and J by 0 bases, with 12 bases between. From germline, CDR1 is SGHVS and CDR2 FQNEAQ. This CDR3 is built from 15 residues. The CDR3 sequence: CASSKWGGSTDTQYF. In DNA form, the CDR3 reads TGTGCCAGCAGCAAATGGGGGGGCAGCACAGATACGCAGTATTTT.

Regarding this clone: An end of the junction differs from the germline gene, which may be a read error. The CDR3 protein is CASGLKTTGGNF. In DNA form, the CDR3 reads TGTGCTAGTGGTTTGAAGACGACAGGGGGGAACTTT. The chain recombines TRBV12-5 with TRBJ1-1, with 9 bases aligning to TRBD1. Germline V CDR1 and CDR2: LGHNT, FRNRAP. The CDR3 covers 12 residues.

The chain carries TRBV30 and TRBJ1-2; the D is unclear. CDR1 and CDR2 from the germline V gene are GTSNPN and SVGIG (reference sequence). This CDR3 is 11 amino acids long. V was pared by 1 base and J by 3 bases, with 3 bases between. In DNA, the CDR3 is TGTGCCTGGAGTGATTACTATGGCTACACCTTC. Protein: CAWSDYYGYTF.

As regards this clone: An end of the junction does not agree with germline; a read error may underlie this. In nucleotides, the CDR3 is TGTGCTAGCAGCTTAGTCGGAGGGGTATCGGAGACCCAGTACTTC. Protein sequence: CASSLVGGVSETQYF. The chain employs TRBV7-7 and TRBJ2-5; a possible D gene is TRBD2 (6 bases). The CDR3 length is 15 residues. CDR1 and CDR2 (germline): SSHAT, FNYEAQ (reference sequence).

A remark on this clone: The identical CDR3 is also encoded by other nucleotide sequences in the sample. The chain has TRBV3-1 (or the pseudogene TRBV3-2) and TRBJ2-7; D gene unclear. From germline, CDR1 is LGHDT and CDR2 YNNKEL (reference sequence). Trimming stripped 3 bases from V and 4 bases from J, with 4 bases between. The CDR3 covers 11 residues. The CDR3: CASSQGYEQYF. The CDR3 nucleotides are TGTGCCAGCAGCCAGGGTTACGAGCAGTACTTC.

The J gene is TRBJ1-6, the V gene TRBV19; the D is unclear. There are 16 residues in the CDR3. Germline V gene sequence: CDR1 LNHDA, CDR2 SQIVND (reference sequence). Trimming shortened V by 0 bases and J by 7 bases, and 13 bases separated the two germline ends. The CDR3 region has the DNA TGTGCCAGTAGTATAGACGGCCTCCTCCAGAATTCACCCCTCCACTTT. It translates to CASSIDGLLQNSPLHF.

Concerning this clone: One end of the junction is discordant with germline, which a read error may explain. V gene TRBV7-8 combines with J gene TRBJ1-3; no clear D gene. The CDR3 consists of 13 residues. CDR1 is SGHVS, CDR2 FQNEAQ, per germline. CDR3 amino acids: CASSLASGNTIYF. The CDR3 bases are TGTGCCAGCAGCCTAGCCTCTGGAAACACCATATATTTT.

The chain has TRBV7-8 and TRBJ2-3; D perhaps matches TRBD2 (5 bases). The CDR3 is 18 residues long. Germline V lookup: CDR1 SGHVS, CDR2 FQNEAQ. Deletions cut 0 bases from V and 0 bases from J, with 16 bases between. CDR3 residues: CASSLALASFTSTDTQYF. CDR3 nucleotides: TGTGCCAGCAGCTTAGCGCTAGCTTCCTTTACTAGCACAGATACGCAGTATTTT.

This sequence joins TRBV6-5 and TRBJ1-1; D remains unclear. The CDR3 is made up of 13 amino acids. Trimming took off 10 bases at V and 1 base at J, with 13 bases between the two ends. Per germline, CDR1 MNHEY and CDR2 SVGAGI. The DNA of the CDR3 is TGTGCCACCCCGGCGCGAGGGAACACTGAAGCTTTCTTT. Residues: CATPARGNTEAFF.

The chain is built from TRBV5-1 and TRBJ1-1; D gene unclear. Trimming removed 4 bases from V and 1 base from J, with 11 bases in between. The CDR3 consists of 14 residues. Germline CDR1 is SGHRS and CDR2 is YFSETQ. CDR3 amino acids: CASSRRTENTEAFF. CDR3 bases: TGCGCCAGCAGCCGGCGGACGGAGAACACTGAAGCTTTCTTT.

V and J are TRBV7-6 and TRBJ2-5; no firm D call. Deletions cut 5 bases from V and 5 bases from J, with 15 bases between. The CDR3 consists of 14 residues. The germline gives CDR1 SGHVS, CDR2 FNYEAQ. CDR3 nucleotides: TGTGCCAGCAGCCCCGACAAGGGTACGGAGACCCAGTACTTC. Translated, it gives CASSPDKGTETQYF.

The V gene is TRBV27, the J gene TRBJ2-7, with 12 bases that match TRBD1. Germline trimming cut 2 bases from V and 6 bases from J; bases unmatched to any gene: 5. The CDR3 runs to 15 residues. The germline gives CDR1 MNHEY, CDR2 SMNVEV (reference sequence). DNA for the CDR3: TGTGCCAGCAGTTTAGCGGGGACAGGGGGCTCCGAGCAGTACTTC. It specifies CASSLAGTGGSEQYF.

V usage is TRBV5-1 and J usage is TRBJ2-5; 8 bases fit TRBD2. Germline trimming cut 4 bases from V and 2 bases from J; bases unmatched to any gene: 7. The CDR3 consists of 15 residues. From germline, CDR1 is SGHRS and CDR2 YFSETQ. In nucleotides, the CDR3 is TGCGCCAGCAGCCCGACGGGACTAGAGCAAGAGACCCAGTACTTC. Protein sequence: CASSPTGLEQETQYF.

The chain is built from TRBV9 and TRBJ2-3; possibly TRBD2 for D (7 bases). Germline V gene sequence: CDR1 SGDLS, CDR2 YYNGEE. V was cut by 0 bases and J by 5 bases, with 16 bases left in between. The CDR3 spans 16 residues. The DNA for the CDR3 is TGTGCCAGCAGCGTAGAAAACGGGGGGCATGGAGATACGCAGTATTTT. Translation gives CASSVENGGHGDTQYF.

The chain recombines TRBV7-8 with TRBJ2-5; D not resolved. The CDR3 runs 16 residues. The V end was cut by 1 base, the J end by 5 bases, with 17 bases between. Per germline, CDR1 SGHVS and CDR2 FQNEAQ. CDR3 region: CASSLGFQYLVETQYF. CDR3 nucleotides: TGTGCCAGCAGCTTAGGGTTTCAGTATCTGGTCGAGACCCAGTACTTC.